This entry describes one TCR beta chain. Its antigen remains unknown. Primers for the PCR totalled 60 Vbeta and 13 Jbeta. Sequenced by immunoSEQ multiplex PCR; TCRdb stores in-frame clones only, minus some. The sample has about 94,000 clones; about 75% are singletons. This sample was taken from a study of cytomegalovirus exposure and HLA in healthy donors. The wider study: An earlier analysis identified approximately 110 million unique TCR beta sequences in some 170 million T cells. General observations from the study: Available immune exposure information was restricted to CMV serostatus only.

Germline CDR1 and CDR2: SGHTA and FQGNSA. The CDR3 length is 13 residues. V shed 8 bases and J shed 3 bases, with 14 bases lying between them. Sequencing was done on a sample of PBMCs. The genes are TRBV7-2 and TRBJ2-7, with D possibly being TRBD1 (6 bases). This sequence originates from a man aged 40-50 years in good health and CMV-seropositive. CDR3 region: CASRLGQNYEQYF. CDR3 nucleotides: TGTGCCAGCCGCCTAGGACAGAACTACGAGCAGTACTTC.